This record covers a single TCR beta chain. Its antigen is still unknown. The CDR3 has 12 amino acids. Germline V gives CDR1 SGHVS, CDR2 FQNEAQ. V lost 5 bases, J lost 2 bases, and 5 bases lay in between. These data are taken from a study of brain T cells in children with intractable seizures. Sequencing used immunoSEQ multiplex PCR; TCRdb keeps in-frame clones, though not all of them. The sample includes tens of thousands of clones, 85% to 95% seen only once; the top ten take roughly 6.7%. Study-wide findings and caveats: HCMV serostatus was not known, and viral specificity came from CDR3 similarity only.

V and J are TRBV7-8 and TRBJ2-3; D is unresolved. This TCR came from a boy younger than 18 with focal cortical dysplasia and intractable seizures. The sample here was peripheral blood, taken at surgery. CDR3 in DNA: TGTGCCAGCAGCCGATACACAGATACGCAGTATTTT. This encodes CASSRYTDTQYF.